The present T cell receptor (beta chain) was sequenced within a study of cytomegalovirus exposure and HLA in healthy donors. This clone has a handful of counts. Antigen specificity is unknown. A multiplex PCR was run with 60 Vbeta primers and 13 Jbeta primers. Clones were read by immunoSEQ multiplex PCR, and TCRdb kept only the in-frame ones, dropping some. The table includes approximately 140,000 clones, about 76% detected once. The CDR3 runs to 13 residues. Germline lookup yields CDR1 MNHEY and CDR2 SMNVEV (reference sequence). Trimming removed 3 bases at V and 1 base at J, with 4 bases between. The study's findings and limits: The authors assumed roughly uniform sequencing depth across donors for presence/absence analyses. It has been reported that TCR beta sequences accurately predicted the HLA-A and HLA-B alleles of most subjects. Highest at DRB1 and lowest at HLA-C, TCR association rates differed among HLA loci in a later analysis. Confirmation was obtained in vitro that a few CMV-associated chains are specific for CMV antigens.

The sequence was obtained from a female donor in good health and CMV-seronegative. The rearrangement joins TRBV27 to TRBJ1-5; D not resolved. The specimen sequenced was PBMCs. In DNA form, the CDR3 reads TGTGCCAGCAGTTTTCAGAGCAATCAGCCCCAGCATTTT. Translated: CASSFQSNQPQHF.